Each of the 10 T cell receptor beta chains below was sequenced from the same sample in a study of cytotoxic CD8 clonotypes in ibrutinib-treated CLL. Only in-frame clones appear in the TCRdb table, and some are missing; sequencing was by immunoSEQ multiplex PCR. The sample gives around 140,000 clones, around 77% of which show up once; around a quarter is in the top ten. The sequencing here drew on PBMCs, taken after 12 months of ibrutinib treatment. The receptors come from a human donor with chronic lymphocytic leukemia.

This clone was seen more than once but under ten times. The chain couples TRBV5-1 to TRBJ2-3; TRBD1 matches 9 bases. V was clipped by 10 bases and J by 3 bases; unmatched bases: 12. The V gene's germline CDR1 is SGHRS and CDR2 YFSETQ. The CDR3 contains 15 residues. The CDR3 spells CASKHRGQATDTQYF. The CDR3 bases are TGCGCCTCTAAGCACAGGGGGCAAGCGACAGATACGCAGTATTTT.

V and J are TRBV11-2 and TRBJ2-5, with D tentatively TRBD1 or TRBD2 (6 bases each). Trimming took off 5 bases at V and 5 bases at J, with 21 bases between the two ends. The CDR3 has 16 amino acids. Germline V gene data show CDR1 as SGHAT and CDR2 as FQNNGV. In nucleotides, the CDR3 is TGTGCCAGCAGCCCCTGGGGGGCAGGGGACCTGGAGACCCAGTACTTC. Translation: CASSPWGAGDLETQYF.

A single count supports this clone. V gene TRBV19 combines with J gene TRBJ1-6, with 7 nucleotides matching TRBD1. CDR1 LNHDA and CDR2 SQIVND come from the germline V gene (reference sequence). There are 15 residues in the CDR3. V dropped 1 base and J dropped 5; count of bases not matched to a gene: 2. CDR3 amino acids: CASSIGGTDNSPLHF. In nucleotides, the CDR3 is TGTGCCAGTAGTATAGGGGGGACAGATAATTCACCCCTCCACTTT.

The rearrangement uses TRBV28 and TRBJ2-5, with D unclear. The CDR3 is 14 residues long. The germline CDR1 and CDR2 sequences are MDHEN and SYDVKM. V lost 4 bases to trimming and J lost 2 bases, with 11 bases between them. In nucleotides, the CDR3 is TGTGCCAGCAGTTCCATACAAGCTCAAGAGACCCAGTACTTC. It is translated as CASSSIQAQETQYF.

This sequence joins TRBV6-5 and TRBJ1-1; no clear D gene. The CDR3 covers 13 residues. Per the germline V gene, CDR1 is MNHEY and CDR2 is SVGAGI. Trimming pared 6 bases from V and 4 bases from J, leaving 12 bases between. The CDR3 protein is CASSPRLGTEAFF. The CDR3 nucleotides read TGTGCCAGCAGCCCCCGTTTGGGCACTGAAGCTTTCTTT.

The CDR3 region has the DNA TGTGCCAGCAGCGTCAGTTTAGCGGCCTACAATGAGCAGTTCTTC. Residues: CASSVSLAAYNEQFF. The chain is built from TRBV9 and TRBJ2-1, with D maybe TRBD2 (6 bases). In germline, CDR1 is SGDLS, CDR2 YYNGEE. V was shortened by 2 bases and J by 2 bases, with 11 bases between the two germline ends. The CDR3 has 15 amino acids. Using reference TRBV9 and TRBJ2-1 for the parts outside the CDR3, the full variable domain is DSGVTQTPKHLITATGQRVTLRCSPRSGDLSVYWYQQSLDQGLQFLIQYYNGEERAKGNILERFSAQQFPDLHSELNLSSLELGDSALYFCASSVSLAAYNEQFFGPGTRLTVL.

V gene TRBV25-1 combines with J gene TRBJ1-4, with TRBD1 matching 9 bases. The V and J ends lost 3 bases and 5 bases, in that order; junction bases with no gene match: 1. The length of the CDR3 is 14 residues. From germline, CDR1 is MGHDK and CDR2 SYGVNS. Here the CDR3 reads CASSDGTGNEKLFF. The CDR3 nucleotides read TGTGCCAGCAGTGACGGGACAGGGAATGAAAAACTGTTTTTT.

J is TRBJ2-7 and V is TRBV5-1; TRBD2 aligns across 7 bases. Germline values: CDR1 SGHRS, CDR2 YFSETQ. The CDR3 length is 16 residues. The V gene end was trimmed by 0 bases and the J gene end by 4 bases; junction bases not matched to a gene: 10. The CDR3 reads CASSLGPSGNQYEQYF. The DNA of the CDR3 is TGCGCCAGCAGCTTGGGGCCCAGCGGGAACCAGTACGAGCAGTACTTC.

The CDR3 here is CASNLSGNTEAFF. As DNA, the CDR3 is TGTGCCAGCAACTTGAGCGGTAACACTGAAGCTTTCTTT. V gene TRBV6-5 combines with J gene TRBJ1-1; no definite D call. From germline, CDR1 is MNHEY and CDR2 SVGAGI. This CDR3 contains 13 residues. Trimming left V 7 bases short and J 2 bases short, with 11 bases between.

This chain connects TRBV7-8 to TRBJ2-2; TRBD1 matches at 9 bases. With V trimmed by 5 bases and J by 4 bases, 14 bases remained unmatched. The CDR3 runs to 18 residues. Germline CDR1 SGHVS, CDR2 FQNEAQ. DNA of the CDR3: TGTGCCAGCAGCCAACGACTTTGGGGACAGGGTTTCACCGGGGAGCTGTTTTTT. Translating gives CASSQRLWGQGFTGELFF.